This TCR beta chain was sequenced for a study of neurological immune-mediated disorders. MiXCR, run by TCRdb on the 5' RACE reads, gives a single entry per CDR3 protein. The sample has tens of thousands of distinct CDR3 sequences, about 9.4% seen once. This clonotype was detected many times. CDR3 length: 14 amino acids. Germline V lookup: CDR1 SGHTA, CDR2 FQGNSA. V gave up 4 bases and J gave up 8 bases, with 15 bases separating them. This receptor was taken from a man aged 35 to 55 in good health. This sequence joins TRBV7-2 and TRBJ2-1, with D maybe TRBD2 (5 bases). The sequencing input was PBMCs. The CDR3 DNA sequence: TGTGCCAGCAGCTCCCTGACTACGAACCATGAGCAGTTCTTC. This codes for CASSSLTTNHEQFF. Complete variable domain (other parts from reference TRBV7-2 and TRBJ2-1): GAGVSQSPSNKVTEKGKDVELRCDPISGHTALYWYRQSLGQGLEFLIYFQGNSAPDKSGLPSDRFSAERTGGSVSTLTIQRTQQEDSAVYLCASSSLTTNHEQFFGPGTRLTVL.